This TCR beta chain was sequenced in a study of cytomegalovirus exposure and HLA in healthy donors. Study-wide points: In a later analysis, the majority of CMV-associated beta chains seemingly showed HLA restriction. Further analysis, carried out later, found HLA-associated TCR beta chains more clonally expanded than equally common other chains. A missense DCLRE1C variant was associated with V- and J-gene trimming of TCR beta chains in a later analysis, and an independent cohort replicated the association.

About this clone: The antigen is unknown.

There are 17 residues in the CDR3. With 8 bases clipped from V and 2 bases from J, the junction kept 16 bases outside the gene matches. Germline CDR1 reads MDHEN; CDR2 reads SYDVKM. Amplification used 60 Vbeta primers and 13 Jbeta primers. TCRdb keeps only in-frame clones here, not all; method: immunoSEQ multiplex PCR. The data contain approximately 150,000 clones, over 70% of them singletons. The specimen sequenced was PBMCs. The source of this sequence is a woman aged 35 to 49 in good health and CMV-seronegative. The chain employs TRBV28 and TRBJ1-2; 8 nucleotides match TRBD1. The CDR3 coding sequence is TGTGCCAGCCTCCCCAGGCTGTCCAGGGGGCTGAACTATGGCTACACCTTC. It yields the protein CASLPRLSRGLNYGYTF.